Described below is a single T cell receptor beta chain sequence and its context. Using immunoSEQ multiplex PCR, the repertoire was profiled, and TCRdb retains in-frame clones only, with some absent. Altogether 120,000 to 150,000 clones are present, approximately 81% being singletons, with the ten largest covering 2% to 3%. The CDR3 runs to 16 residues. V was trimmed by 4 bases and J by 3 bases, leaving 16 bases between them. Germline V gives CDR1 SGHRS, CDR2 YFSETQ. These data originate in a study of blood T cell repertoires in COVID-19. The V gene is TRBV5-1, the J gene TRBJ1-4; D is unresolved. The clonotype comes from a human donor with acute or convalescent COVID-19. The donor label of this sample is uncertain. The sequenced sample was peripheral blood. The CDR3 here is CASSARAGNPNEKLFF. The CDR3 DNA reads TGCGCCAGCAGCGCCCGGGCGGGGAATCCTAATGAAAAACTGTTTTTT. Combining the CDR3 with reference TRBV5-1 and TRBJ1-4 gives the whole variable domain KAGVTQTPRYLIKTRGQQVTLSCSPISGHRSVSWYQQTPGQGLQFLFEYFSETQRNKGNFPGRFSGRQFSNSRSEMNVSTLELGDSALYLCASSARAGNPNEKLFFGSGTQLSVL.